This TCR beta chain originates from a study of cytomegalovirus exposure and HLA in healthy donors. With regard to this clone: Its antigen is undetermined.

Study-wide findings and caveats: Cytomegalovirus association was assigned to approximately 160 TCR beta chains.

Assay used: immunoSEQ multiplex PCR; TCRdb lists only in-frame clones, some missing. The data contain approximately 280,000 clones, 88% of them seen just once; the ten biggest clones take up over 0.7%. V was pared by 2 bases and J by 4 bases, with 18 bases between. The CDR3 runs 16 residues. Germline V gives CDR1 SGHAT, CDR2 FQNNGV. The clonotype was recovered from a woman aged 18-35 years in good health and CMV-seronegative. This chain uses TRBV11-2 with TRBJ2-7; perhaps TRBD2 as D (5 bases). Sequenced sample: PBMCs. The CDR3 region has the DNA TGTGCCAGCAGCTTACGGGGTACCACGTTTGGGTACGAGCAGTACTTC. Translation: CASSLRGTTFGYEQYF. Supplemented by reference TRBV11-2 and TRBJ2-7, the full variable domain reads EAGVAQSPRYKIIEKRQSVAFWCNPISGHATLYWYQQILGQGPKLLIQFQNNGVVDDSQLPKDRFSAERLKGVDSTLKIQPAKLEDSAVYLCASSLRGTTFGYEQYFGPGTRLTVT.